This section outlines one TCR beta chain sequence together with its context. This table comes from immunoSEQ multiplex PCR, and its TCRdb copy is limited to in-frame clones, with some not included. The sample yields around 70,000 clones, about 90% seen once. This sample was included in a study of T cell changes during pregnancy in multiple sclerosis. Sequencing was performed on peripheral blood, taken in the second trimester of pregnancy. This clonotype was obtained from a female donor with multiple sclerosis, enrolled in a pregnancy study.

The chain's CDR3 is CASGLVRLSEAFF. The CDR3 DNA sequence: TGTGCTAGTGGTTTGGTACGGTTGTCTGAAGCTTTCTTT. The chain uses TRBV12-5 and TRBJ1-1; the D is unclear. With 0 bases removed from V and 6 bases from J, the gap between germline ends came to 8 bases. The CDR3 runs to 13 residues. Germline lookup yields CDR1 LGHNT and CDR2 FRNRAP.